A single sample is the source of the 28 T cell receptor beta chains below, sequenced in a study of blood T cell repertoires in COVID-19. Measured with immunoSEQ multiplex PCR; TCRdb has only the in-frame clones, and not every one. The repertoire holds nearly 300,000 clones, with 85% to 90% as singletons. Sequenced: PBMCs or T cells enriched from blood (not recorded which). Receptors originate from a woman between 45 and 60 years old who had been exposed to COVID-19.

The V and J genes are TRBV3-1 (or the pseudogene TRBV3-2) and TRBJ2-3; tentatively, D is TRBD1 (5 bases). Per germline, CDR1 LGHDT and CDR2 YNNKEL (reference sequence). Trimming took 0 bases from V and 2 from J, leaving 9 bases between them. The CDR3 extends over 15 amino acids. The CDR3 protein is CASSQEKGITDTQYF. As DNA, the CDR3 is TGTGCCAGCAGCCAAGAGAAGGGGATCACAGATACGCAGTATTTT.

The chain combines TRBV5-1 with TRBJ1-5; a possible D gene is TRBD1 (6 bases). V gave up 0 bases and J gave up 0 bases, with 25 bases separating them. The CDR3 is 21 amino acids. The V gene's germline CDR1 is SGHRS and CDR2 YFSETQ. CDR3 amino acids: CASSLAELGHVEIYSNQPQHF. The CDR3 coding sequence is TGCGCCAGCAGCTTGGCTGAACTGGGACACGTAGAGATATATAGCAATCAGCCCCAGCATTTT.

The CDR3 sequence is CASSTWTGGWYGYTF. The CDR3 region has the DNA TGTGCCAGCAGTACCTGGACAGGGGGATGGTATGGCTACACCTTC. V and J are TRBV6-5 and TRBJ1-2, with 10 bases that match TRBD1. Germline assignment: CDR1 MNHEY and CDR2 SVGAGI. CDR3 length: 15 residues. Losses at the gene ends were 5 bases for V and 5 bases for J; bases not matched to a gene: 8.

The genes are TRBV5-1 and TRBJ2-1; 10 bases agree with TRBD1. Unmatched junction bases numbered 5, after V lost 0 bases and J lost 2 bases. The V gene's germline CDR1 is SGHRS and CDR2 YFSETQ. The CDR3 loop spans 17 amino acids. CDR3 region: CASSLADGQGAYNEQFF. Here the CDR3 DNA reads TGCGCCAGCAGCTTGGCCGATGGACAGGGGGCCTACAATGAGCAGTTCTTC.

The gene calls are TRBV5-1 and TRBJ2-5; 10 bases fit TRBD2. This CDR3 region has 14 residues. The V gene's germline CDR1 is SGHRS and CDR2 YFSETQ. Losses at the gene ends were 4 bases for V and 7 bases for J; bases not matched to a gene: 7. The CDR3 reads CASSPGTSEGTQYF. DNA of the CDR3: TGCGCCAGCAGCCCAGGGACTAGCGAGGGGACCCAGTACTTC.

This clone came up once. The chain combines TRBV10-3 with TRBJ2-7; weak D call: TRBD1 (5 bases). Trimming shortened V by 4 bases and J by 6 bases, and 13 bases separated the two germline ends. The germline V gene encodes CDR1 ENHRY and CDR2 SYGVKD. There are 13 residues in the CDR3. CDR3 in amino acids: CAISGRGYGEQYF. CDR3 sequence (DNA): TGTGCCATCAGTGGAAGGGGTTACGGCGAGCAGTACTTC.

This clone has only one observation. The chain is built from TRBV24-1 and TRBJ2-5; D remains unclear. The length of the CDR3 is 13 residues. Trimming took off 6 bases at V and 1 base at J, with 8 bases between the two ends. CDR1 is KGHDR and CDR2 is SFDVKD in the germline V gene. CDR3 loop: CATSFAGQETQYF. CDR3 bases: TGTGCCACCAGTTTTGCCGGCCAAGAGACCCAGTACTTC.

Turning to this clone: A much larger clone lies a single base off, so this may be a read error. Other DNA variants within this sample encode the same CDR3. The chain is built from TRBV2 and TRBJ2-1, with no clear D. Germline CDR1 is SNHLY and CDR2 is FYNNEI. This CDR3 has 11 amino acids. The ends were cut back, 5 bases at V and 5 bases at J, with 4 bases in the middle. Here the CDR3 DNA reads TGTGCCAGCAGTCTAAACAATGAGCAGTTCTTC. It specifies CASSLNNEQFF. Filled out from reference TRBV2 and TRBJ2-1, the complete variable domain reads EPEVTQTPSHQVTQMGQEVILRCVPISNHLYFYWYRQILGQKVEFLVSFYNNEISEKSEIFDDQFSVERPDGSNFTLKIRSTKLEDSAMYFCASSLNNEQFFGPGTRLTVL.

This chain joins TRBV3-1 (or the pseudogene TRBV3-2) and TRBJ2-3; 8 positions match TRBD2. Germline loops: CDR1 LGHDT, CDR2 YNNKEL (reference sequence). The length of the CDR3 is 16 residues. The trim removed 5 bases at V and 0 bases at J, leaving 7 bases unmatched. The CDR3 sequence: CASSYYSGASTDTQYF. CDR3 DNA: TGTGCCAGCAGCTACTATAGCGGGGCCAGCACAGATACGCAGTATTTT.

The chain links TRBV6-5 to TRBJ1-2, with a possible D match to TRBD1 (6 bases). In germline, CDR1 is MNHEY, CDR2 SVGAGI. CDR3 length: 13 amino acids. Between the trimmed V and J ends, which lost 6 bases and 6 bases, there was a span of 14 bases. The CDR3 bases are TGTGCCAGCAGAGTACAGGGTCGGCATGGCTACACCTTC. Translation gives CASRVQGRHGYTF.

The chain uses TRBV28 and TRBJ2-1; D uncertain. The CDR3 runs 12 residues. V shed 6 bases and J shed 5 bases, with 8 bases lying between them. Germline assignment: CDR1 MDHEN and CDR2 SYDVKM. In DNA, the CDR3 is TGTGCCAGCAGCCTTTTAGACAATGAGCAGTTCTTC. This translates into CASSLLDNEQFF.

Here the CDR3 DNA reads TGTGCCAGCAGTGAACCGGTGGGACTAGCCCCTGATACGCAGTATTTT. Translation: CASSEPVGLAPDTQYF. V is TRBV6-1 and J is TRBJ2-3; TRBD2 matches 9 bases. The CDR3 covers 16 residues. Germline V gene data show CDR1 as MNHNS and CDR2 as SASEGT. V gave up 2 bases and J gave up 6 bases; unmatched junction bases: 9.

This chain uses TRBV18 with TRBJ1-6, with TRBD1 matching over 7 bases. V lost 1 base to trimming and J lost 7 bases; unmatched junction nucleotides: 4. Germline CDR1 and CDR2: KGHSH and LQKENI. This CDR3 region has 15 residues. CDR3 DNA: TGTGCCAGCTCACCACTCGGACAGGTCAATTCACCCCTCCACTTT. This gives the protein CASSPLGQVNSPLHF.

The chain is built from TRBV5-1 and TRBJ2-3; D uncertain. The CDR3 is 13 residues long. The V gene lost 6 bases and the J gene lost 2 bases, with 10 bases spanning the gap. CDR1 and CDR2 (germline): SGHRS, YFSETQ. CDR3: CASKLSDTDTQYF. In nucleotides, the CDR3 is TGCGCCAGCAAGCTGTCCGACACAGATACGCAGTATTTT.

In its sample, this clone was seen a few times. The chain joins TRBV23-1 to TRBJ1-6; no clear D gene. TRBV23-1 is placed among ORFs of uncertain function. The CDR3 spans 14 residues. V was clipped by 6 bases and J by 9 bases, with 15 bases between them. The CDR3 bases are TGCGCCAGCAGCCCCCTCCCTCCAGGTTCACCCCTCCACTTT. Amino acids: CASSPLPPGSPLHF.

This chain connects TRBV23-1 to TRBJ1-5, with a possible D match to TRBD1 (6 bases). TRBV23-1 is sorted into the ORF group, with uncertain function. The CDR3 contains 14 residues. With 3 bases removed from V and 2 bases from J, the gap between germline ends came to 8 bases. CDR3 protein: CASSHAGGNQPQHF. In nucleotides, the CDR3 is TGCGCCAGCAGTCACGCAGGGGGCAATCAGCCCCAGCATTTT.

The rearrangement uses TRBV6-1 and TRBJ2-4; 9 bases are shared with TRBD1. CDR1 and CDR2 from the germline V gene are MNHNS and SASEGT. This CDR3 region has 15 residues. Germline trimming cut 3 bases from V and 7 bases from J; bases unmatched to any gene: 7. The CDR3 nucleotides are TGTGCCAGCAGTGACCTGGACAGGGGAGGGAACATTCAGTACTTC. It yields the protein CASSDLDRGGNIQYF.

The CDR3 nucleotides are TGTGCCTGGAGTAGAGGACAGGGGGTTACCGGGGAGCTGTTTTTT. It is translated as CAWSRGQGVTGELFF. The chain has TRBV30 and TRBJ2-2; 10 positions match TRBD1. The CDR3 loop spans 15 amino acids. CDR1 GTSNPN and CDR2 SVGIG come from the germline V gene (reference sequence). After removal of 2 bases from V and 5 bases from J, the junction contained 5 bases not matched to a gene.

The CDR3 bases are TGCAGCGGCCAGGGGGCGCCCGGGGAGACCCAGTACTTC. It encodes CSGQGAPGETQYF. The chain joins TRBV29-1 to TRBJ2-5; 8 positions match TRBD1. CDR3 length equals 13 residues. V dropped 7 bases and J dropped 5; count of bases not matched to a gene: 9. Looked up from germline, CDR1 is SQVTM and CDR2 is ANQGSEA.

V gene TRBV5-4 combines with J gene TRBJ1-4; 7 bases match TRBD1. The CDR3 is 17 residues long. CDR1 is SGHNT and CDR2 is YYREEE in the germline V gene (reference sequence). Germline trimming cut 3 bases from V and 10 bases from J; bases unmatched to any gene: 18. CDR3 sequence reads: CASSSVATGAPGGKLFF. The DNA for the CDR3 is TGTGCCAGCAGCTCGGTGGCCACAGGGGCTCCCGGCGGAAAACTGTTTTTT.

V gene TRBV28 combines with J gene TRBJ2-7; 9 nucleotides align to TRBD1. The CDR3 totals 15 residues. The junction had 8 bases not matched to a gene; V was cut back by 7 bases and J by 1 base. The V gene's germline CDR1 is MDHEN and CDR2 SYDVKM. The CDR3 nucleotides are TGTGCCAGCACCAGTCCGGGACAGGGTTCCTACGAGCAGTACTTC. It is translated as CASTSPGQGSYEQYF.

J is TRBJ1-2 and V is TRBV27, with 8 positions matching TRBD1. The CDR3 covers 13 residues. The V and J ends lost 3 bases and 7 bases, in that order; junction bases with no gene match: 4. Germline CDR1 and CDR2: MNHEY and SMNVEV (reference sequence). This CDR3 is CASSFRGLGGYTF. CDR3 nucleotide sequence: TGTGCCAGCAGTTTCAGGGGGCTGGGTGGCTACACCTTC.

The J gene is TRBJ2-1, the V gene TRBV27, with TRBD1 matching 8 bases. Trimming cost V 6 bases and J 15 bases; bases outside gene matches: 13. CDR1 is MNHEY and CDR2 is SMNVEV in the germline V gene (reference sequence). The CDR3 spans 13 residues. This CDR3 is CASRDRVSGGWFF. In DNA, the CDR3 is TGTGCCAGCAGGGACAGGGTTAGTGGAGGTTGGTTCTTC.

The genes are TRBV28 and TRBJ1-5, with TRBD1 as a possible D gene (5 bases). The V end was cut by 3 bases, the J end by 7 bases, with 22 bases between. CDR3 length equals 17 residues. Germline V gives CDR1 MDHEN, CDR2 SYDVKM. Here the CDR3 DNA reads TGTGCCAGCAGTTTCCCTACCGCCCGGGCCCCAGGGCAGCCCCAGCATTTT. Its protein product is CASSFPTARAPGQPQHF.

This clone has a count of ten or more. In nucleotides, the CDR3 is TGTGCCAGCAGCTTGGGTCAGGTCAGGGTGCCCACAGATACGCAGTATTTT. It encodes CASSLGQVRVPTDTQYF. The chain combines TRBV5-6 with TRBJ2-3; a possible D gene is TRBD1 (5 bases). The CDR3 extends over 17 amino acids. Per germline, CDR1 SGHDT and CDR2 YYEEEE. Trimming left V 0 bases short and J 2 bases short, with 16 bases between.

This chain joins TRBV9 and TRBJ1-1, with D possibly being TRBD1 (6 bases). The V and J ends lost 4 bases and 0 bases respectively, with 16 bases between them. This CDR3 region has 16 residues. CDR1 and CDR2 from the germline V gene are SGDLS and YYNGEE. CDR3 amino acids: CASSQPETGLNTEAFF. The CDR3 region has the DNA TGTGCCAGCAGCCAACCCGAGACAGGTTTGAACACTGAAGCTTTCTTT.

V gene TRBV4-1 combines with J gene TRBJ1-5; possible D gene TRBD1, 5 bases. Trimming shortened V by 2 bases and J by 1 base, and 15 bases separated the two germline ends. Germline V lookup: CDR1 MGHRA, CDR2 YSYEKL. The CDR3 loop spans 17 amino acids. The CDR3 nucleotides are TGCGCCAGCAGCCAAAGTGCGGCAAAGGGGAGCAATCAGCCCCAGCATTTT. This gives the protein CASSQSAAKGSNQPQHF.

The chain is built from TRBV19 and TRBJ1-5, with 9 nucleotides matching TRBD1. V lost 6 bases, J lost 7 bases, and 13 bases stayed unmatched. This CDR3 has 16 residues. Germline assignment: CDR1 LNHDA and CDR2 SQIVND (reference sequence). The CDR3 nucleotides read TGTGCCAGTAGCACAAAGACGGGACAGGGTGGCCAGCCCCAGCATTTT. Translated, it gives CASSTKTGQGGQPQHF.